A single sample gave rise to the 18 T cell receptor beta chains below, sequenced in a study of low-dose radiotherapy and immunotherapy resistance in tumors. cDNA synthesis used a TRAV/TRBV-specific primer set for both chains. With a V-primer adapter and a constant-region primer, TCRs were amplified for roughly 20 PCR cycles. TCRdb re-analysed the reads in MiXCR, keeping a single row per CDR3 protein. In the table there are around 18,000 distinct CDR3 sequences, around two thirds of which are singletons. These TCRs come from a human donor with advanced metastatic prostate, ovarian, gallbladder or colorectal cancer (not recorded which). This table probably holds off-target reads from a library built for another chain.

The chain couples TRBV5-4 to TRBJ1-4; D gene ambiguous. Germline assignment: CDR1 SGHNT and CDR2 YYREEE (reference sequence). Between the trimmed V and J ends, which lost 0 bases and 5 bases, there was a span of 11 bases. This CDR3 is 15 amino acids long. CDR3 in DNA: TGTGCCAGCAGCTTGGGAGGGAGGTCGAATGAAAAACTGTTTTTT. Amino acid sequence: CASSLGGRSNEKLFF.

The chain has TRBV27 and TRBJ1-5; 8 bases agree with TRBD1. With V trimmed by 6 bases and J by 4 bases, 5 bases remained unmatched. This CDR3 is 14 amino acids long. The germline V gene has CDR1 MNHEY and CDR2 SMNVEV (reference sequence). The CDR3 DNA sequence: TGTGCCAGCAGAGGGACAGGTGAGAATCAGCCCCAGCATTTT. Protein sequence: CASRGTGENQPQHF.

This clonotype was observed a few times. V is TRBV2 and J is TRBJ1-1, with D maybe TRBD1 (6 bases). The V end lost 6 bases, the J end lost 11 bases, and 16 bases lay between the germline ends. This CDR3 has 12 residues. The V gene's germline CDR1 is SNHLY and CDR2 FYNNEI. CDR3 bases: TGTGCCAGCAGCTTCCAGACAGGCGGCGCTTTCTTT. Protein sequence: CASSFQTGGAFF.

The chain employs TRBV2 and TRBJ2-7; TRBD1 matches 7 bases. V gave up 5 bases and J gave up 2 bases; unmatched junction bases: 6. The CDR3 spans 14 residues. Germline CDR1 is SNHLY and CDR2 is FYNNEI. CDR3 loop: CASSYNRGTYEQYF. Written as DNA, the CDR3 is TGTGCCAGCAGTTACAACAGGGGAACCTACGAGCAGTACTTC.

The V and J genes are TRBV2 and TRBJ1-1; D unclear. Looked up from germline, CDR1 is SNHLY and CDR2 is FYNNEI. This CDR3 is built from 12 residues. Trimming removed 7 bases from V and 4 bases from J, with 10 bases in between. The CDR3 here is CASKEAPTEAFF. The CDR3 bases are TGTGCCAGCAAGGAGGCTCCCACTGAAGCTTTCTTT.

With regard to this clonotype: This likely stems from a read error, as it lies one base from a far larger clone. The chain is built from TRBV27 and TRBJ2-3; 10 bases fit TRBD2. Per germline, CDR1 MNHEY and CDR2 SMNVEV (reference sequence). The V segment lost 4 bases and the J segment 4 bases; nucleotides outside the gene matches: 2. The CDR3 runs to 14 residues. As DNA, the CDR3 is TGTGCCAGCAGTTCAGCGGGAGGGCCAGATACGCAGTATTTT. This sequence encodes CASSSAGGPDTQYF.

This sequence joins TRBV28 and TRBJ2-7; 10 bases align to TRBD2. V gave up 5 bases and J gave up 5 bases; unmatched junction bases: 6. This CDR3 is built from 14 residues. Germline V CDR1 and CDR2: MDHEN, SYDVKM. The CDR3 bases are TGTGCCAGCAGTACGACTAGCGGGCTTGACGAGCAGTACTTC. Translated, it gives CASSTTSGLDEQYF. Full variable domain (outside the CDR3, taken from reference TRBV28 and TRBJ2-7): DVKVTQSSRYLVKRTGEKVFLECVQDMDHENMFWYRQDPGLGLRLIYFSYDVKMKEKGDIPEGYSVSREKKERFSLILESASTNQTSMYLCASSTTSGLDEQYFGPGTRLTVT.

The V gene is TRBV19, the J gene TRBJ1-6; 7 nucleotides line up with TRBD1. V lost 9 bases, J lost 10 bases, and 6 bases stayed unmatched. The germline CDR1 and CDR2 sequences are LNHDA and SQIVND (reference sequence). The CDR3 contains 12 residues. The CDR3 sequence: CASGQEGSPLHF. CDR3 nucleotide sequence: TGTGCCAGCGGACAGGAGGGATCACCCCTCCACTTT.

The CDR3 DNA is TGTGCCACAGGGGCTTACAATGAGCAGTTCTTC. Translating it yields CATGAYNEQFF. V gene TRBV27 combines with J gene TRBJ2-1, with a weak D call TRBD1 (6 bases). Germline CDR1 MNHEY, CDR2 SMNVEV (reference sequence). V was clipped by 10 bases and J by 4 bases, with 8 bases between them. This CDR3 spans 11 amino acids.

Only a few counts were recorded for this clonotype. The rearrangement uses TRBV5-1 and TRBJ2-1, with TRBD2 as a possible D gene (5 bases). Germline V CDR1 and CDR2: SGHRS, YFSETQ. V lost 1 base and J lost 5, with 16 bases in between. The CDR3 is 16 amino acids. CDR3 in amino acids: CASSLPVRAGNNEQFF. The DNA of the CDR3 is TGCGCCAGCAGCTTGCCGGTACGGGCGGGTAACAATGAGCAGTTCTTC.

The chain couples TRBV5-4 to TRBJ1-4, with D hard to call. The CDR3 is made up of 14 amino acids. V was clipped by 0 bases and J by 4 bases, with 7 bases between them. Germline V CDR1 and CDR2: SGHNT, YYREEE (reference sequence). CDR3 protein: CASSLDGLNEKLFF. In DNA, the CDR3 is TGTGCCAGCAGCTTGGACGGACTTAATGAAAAACTGTTTTTT.

This chain connects TRBV12-3 or TRBV12-4 to TRBJ1-1, with D possibly matching TRBD1 (6 bases). This CDR3 region has 14 residues. Trimming shortened V by 1 base and J by 3 bases, and 9 bases separated the two germline ends. Here the CDR3 reads CASSLDRVYTEAFF. The CDR3 bases are TGTGCCAGCAGTTTAGACAGGGTTTACACTGAAGCTTTCTTT.

This sequence joins TRBV7-9 and TRBJ1-5; 8 nucleotides agree with TRBD1. Looked up from germline, CDR1 is SEHNR and CDR2 is FQNEAQ (reference sequence). CDR3 length: 17 residues. The V and J ends lost 5 bases and 2 bases, in that order; junction bases with no gene match: 11. CDR3 sequence reads: CASSTGQGIAGNQPQHF. In nucleotides, the CDR3 is TGTGCCAGCAGCACTGGACAGGGAATAGCGGGCAATCAGCCCCAGCATTTT.

The chain combines TRBV6-2 or TRBV6-3 with TRBJ1-3; D may be TRBD1 (5 bases). Between the trimmed V and J ends, which lost 2 bases and 4 bases, there was a span of 12 bases. This CDR3 contains 15 residues. CDR1 and CDR2 from the germline V gene are MNHEY and SVGEGT. The CDR3 region has the DNA TGTGCCAGCAGTTACCACCCGGACATAGGAAACACCATATATTTT. Translation gives CASSYHPDIGNTIYF.

The V call is TRBV15, the J call TRBJ2-7; no reliable D call. This CDR3 spans 15 amino acids. Germline V lookup: CDR1 LNHNV, CDR2 YYDKDF (reference sequence). V was trimmed by 0 bases and J by 0 bases, leaving 9 bases between them. CDR3 sequence (DNA): TGTGCCACCAGCAGAGATCGTGCGCGCTCCTACGAGCAGTACTTC. Residues: CATSRDRARSYEQYF.

The genes are TRBV7-9 and TRBJ2-3; 8 nucleotides agree with TRBD2. CDR3 size: 16 residues. With V trimmed by 8 bases and J by 0 bases, 10 bases remained unmatched. Germline V lookup: CDR1 SEHNR, CDR2 FQNEAQ (reference sequence). CDR3 in amino acids: CASVRAGGASTDTQYF. Here the CDR3 DNA reads TGTGCCAGCGTGCGGGCGGGAGGTGCTAGCACAGATACGCAGTATTTT.

This clonotype was counted once. V usage is TRBV28 and J usage is TRBJ2-1, with 12 bases aligning to TRBD2. CDR1 is MDHEN and CDR2 is SYDVKM in the germline V gene. V gave up 4 bases and J gave up 2 bases; unmatched junction bases: 6. The CDR3 is made up of 17 amino acids. Here the CDR3 DNA reads TGTGCCAGCAGTTCAAGACTAGCGGGGGCAACCTACAATGAGCAGTTCTTC. Its translation: CASSSRLAGATYNEQFF.

This clonotype was counted only a few times. The CDR3 reads CASSLARRDRAYAEQYF. The DNA of the CDR3 is TGTGCCAGCAGCTTAGCCCGTCGGGACAGGGCGTACGCCGAGCAGTACTTC. V usage is TRBV7-6 and J usage is TRBJ2-7; the match to TRBD1 covers 9 bases. This CDR3 spans 17 amino acids. The V gene end was trimmed by 0 bases and the J gene end by 6 bases; junction bases not matched to a gene: 12. Germline lookup yields CDR1 SGHVS and CDR2 FNYEAQ.